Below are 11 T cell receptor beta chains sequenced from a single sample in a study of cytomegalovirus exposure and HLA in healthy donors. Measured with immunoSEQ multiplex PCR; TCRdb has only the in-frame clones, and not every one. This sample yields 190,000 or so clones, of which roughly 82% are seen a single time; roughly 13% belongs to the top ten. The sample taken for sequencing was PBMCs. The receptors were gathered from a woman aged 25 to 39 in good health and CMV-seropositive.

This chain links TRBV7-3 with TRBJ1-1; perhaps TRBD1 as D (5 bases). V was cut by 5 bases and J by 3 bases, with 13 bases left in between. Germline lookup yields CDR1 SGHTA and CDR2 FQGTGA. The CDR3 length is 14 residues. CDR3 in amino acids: CASSLGATDTEAFF. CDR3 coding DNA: TGTGCCAGCAGCCTAGGGGCGACAGACACTGAAGCTTTCTTT.

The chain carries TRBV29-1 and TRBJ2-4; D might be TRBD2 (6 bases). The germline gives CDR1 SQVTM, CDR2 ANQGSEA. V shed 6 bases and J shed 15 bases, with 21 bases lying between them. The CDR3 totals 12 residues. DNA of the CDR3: TGCAGCGTGAAGACCGGTCCGGGAGTAGGGTACTTC. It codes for CSVKTGPGVGYF.

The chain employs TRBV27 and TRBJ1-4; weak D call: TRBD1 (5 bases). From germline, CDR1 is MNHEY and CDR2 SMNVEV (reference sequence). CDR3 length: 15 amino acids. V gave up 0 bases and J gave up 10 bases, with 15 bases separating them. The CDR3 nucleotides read TGTGCCAGCAGTTTATCGCTAGGGGCCGGGGGAAAACTGTTTTTT. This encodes CASSLSLGAGGKLFF.

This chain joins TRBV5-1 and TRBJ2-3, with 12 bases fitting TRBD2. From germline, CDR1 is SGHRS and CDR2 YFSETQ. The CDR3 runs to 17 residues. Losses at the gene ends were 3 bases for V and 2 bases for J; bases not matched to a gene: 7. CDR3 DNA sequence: TGCGCCAGCAGCTGGACTGGACTAGCGGGACTCACAGATACGCAGTATTTT. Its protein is CASSWTGLAGLTDTQYF. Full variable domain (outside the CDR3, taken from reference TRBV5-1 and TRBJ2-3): KAGVTQTPRYLIKTRGQQVTLSCSPISGHRSVSWYQQTPGQGLQFLFEYFSETQRNKGNFPGRFSGRQFSNSRSEMNVSTLELGDSALYLCASSWTGLAGLTDTQYFGPGTRLTVL.

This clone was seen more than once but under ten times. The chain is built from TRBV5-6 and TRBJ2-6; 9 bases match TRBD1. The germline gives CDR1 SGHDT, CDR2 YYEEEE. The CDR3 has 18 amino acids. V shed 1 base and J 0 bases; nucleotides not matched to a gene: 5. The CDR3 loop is CASSLYTGGISGANVLTF. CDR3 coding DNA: TGTGCCAGCAGCTTGTATACAGGGGGCATCTCTGGGGCCAACGTCCTGACTTTC.

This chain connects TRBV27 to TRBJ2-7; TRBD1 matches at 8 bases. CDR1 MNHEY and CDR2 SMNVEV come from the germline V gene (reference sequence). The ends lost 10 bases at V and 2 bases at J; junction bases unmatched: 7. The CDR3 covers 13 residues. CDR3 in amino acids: CATATGVAYEQYF. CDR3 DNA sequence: TGTGCCACCGCGACAGGGGTCGCCTACGAGCAGTACTTC.

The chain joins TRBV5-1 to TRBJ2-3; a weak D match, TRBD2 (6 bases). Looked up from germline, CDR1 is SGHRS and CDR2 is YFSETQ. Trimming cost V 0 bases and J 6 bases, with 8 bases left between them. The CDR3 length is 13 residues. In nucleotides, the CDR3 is TGCGCCAGCAGCTTGGATGCGGGGGATACGCAGTATTTT. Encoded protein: CASSLDAGDTQYF.

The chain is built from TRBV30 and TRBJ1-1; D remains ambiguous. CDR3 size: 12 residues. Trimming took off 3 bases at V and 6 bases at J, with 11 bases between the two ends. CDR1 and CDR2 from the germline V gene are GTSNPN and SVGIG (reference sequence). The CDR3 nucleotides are TGTGCCTGGAGAGGGAGCGGGCCTGAAGCTTTCTTT. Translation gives CAWRGSGPEAFF.

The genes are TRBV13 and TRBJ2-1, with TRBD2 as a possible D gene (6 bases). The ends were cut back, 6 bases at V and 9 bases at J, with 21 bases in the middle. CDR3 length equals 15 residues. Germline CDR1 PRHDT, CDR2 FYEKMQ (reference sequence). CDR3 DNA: TGTGCCAGCAGTTCACGGGCTAGCGAGGCGGTTGAGCAGTTCTTC. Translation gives CASSSRASEAVEQFF.

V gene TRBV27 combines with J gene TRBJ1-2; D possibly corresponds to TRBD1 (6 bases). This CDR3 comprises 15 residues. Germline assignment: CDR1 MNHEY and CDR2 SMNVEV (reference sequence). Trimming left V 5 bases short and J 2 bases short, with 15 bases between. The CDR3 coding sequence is TGTGCCAGCAGTCTCGACAGGTCCGTCAACTATGGCTACACCTTC. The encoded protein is CASSLDRSVNYGYTF.

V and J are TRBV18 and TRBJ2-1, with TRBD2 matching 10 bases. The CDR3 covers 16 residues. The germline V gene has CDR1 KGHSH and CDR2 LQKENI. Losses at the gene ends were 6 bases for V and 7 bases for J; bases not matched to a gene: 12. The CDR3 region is CASSPLLAGASNEQFF. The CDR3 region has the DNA TGTGCCAGCTCCCCTCTTCTAGCGGGAGCATCAAATGAGCAGTTCTTC.